The 2 T cell receptor beta chains presented below share a single source sample, sequenced in a study of vaccination effects on CD4 cells after COVID-19. The antigens for these receptors are not known. Viral peptide pools were used in the ViraFEST assay to expand antigen-specific CD4+ T cells, and sequencing came afterward. Upon completion of 10 to 11 days in culture, CD4+ T cells were isolated. All participants had two doses of either the BNT162b2 or mRNA-1273 vaccine. Only in-frame clones appear in the TCRdb table, and some are missing; sequencing was by immunoSEQ multiplex PCR. Of 25,000 to 30,000 clones listed, over 70% are singletons. The sequencing used CD4+ T cells from PBMCs cultured with HCoV-NL63 spike peptides, collected after COVID-19 vaccination. Receptors originate from a human donor who received a COVID-19 vaccine.

The count of this clone is one. The chain uses TRBV3-1 (or the pseudogene TRBV3-2) and TRBJ2-3, with 9 bases aligning to TRBD1. The trim removed 4 bases at V and 3 bases at J, leaving 11 bases unmatched. The CDR3 has 17 residues. The germline V gene has CDR1 LGHDT and CDR2 YNNKEL (reference sequence). CDR3 sequence reads: CASSLHPPGQGTDTQYF. The CDR3, as DNA: TGTGCCAGCAGCCTTCACCCTCCGGGACAGGGTACAGATACGCAGTATTTT.

V and J are TRBV5-1 and TRBJ1-2; 7 nucleotides agree with TRBD1. In germline, CDR1 is SGHRS, CDR2 YFSETQ. J was trimmed by 7 bases and V by 3 bases; bases with no gene match: 9. The CDR3 is made up of 14 amino acids. The CDR3 region is CASSSGQRAGGYTF. The CDR3 coding sequence is TGCGCCAGCAGCTCGGGACAGCGGGCGGGTGGCTACACCTTC.